This T cell receptor (beta chain) was sequenced during a study of neurological immune-mediated disorders. 5'RACE employing 10-nucleotide random UMIs yielded the cDNA. TCRdb reprocessed the 5' RACE reads with MiXCR, giving one entry per CDR3 protein. The sample gives 53,000 or so distinct CDR3 sequences, 8% to 9% of which show up once; over 1.5% is in the top ten. Described time point: longitudinal time-point 3. Libraries used 2 million unsorted PBMCs kept frozen in RNAlater. Trimming shortened V by 5 bases and J by 6 bases, and 13 bases separated the two germline ends. CDR3 length equals 14 residues. CDR1 is SGHVS, CDR2 FNYEAQ, per germline. As to this clonotype: Its cognate antigen is unknown.

Broader study findings: Subjects shared no identical expanded-clone CDR3 amino acid sequences, suggesting private TCR-beta repertoires in all groups. HTLV-1-associated myelopathy displayed the greatest TCR clonal expansion, and multiple sclerosis exhibited the smallest, lower than that of healthy controls.

The rearrangement joins TRBV7-6 to TRBJ2-2; the D is unclear. The specimen sequenced was PBMCs. This clonotype originated in a woman aged 40 to 49 in good health. The CDR3 sequence is CASSLQEPPGELFF. CDR3 coding DNA: TGTGCCAGCAGCCTCCAGGAGCCCCCCGGGGAGCTGTTTTTT.